This T cell receptor (beta chain) was sequenced for a study of blood T cells in healthy people across ages (dated by TCRdb to between 2014 and 2017). For context, the study as a whole: In model experiments, template switching captured roughly one uniquely barcoded TCR beta cDNA molecule for every two T cells. To avoid experimental bias, donors of different ages were spread randomly across the sequencing lanes. Four age groups were formed from the donors: young (average roughly 15 years), middle-aged (approximately 41), aged (about 62) and long-lived (about 80). Two additional independent replicas of 1 million unique cDNA reads from the same blood draw were analyzed for two donors (one aged 18 to 30 and one aged 80 or older). Age-related changes in TCR beta repertoire diversity were measured in the study by deep sequencing normalized with unique cDNA molecular identifiers.

The donors were a few dozen Caucasian individuals from Russia, aged roughly 6 to 95 years, who were systemically healthy. Each donor gave about 10 milliliters of peripheral blood, drawn into EDTA-treated Vacutainer tubes. Ficoll-Paque density-gradient centrifugation was used to isolate PBMCs, with at least 7 million per sample. Total RNA was extracted from PBMCs with Trizol reagent, with at least 5 micrograms obtained per sample. For every donor, flow cytometry on a PBMC aliquot measured the percentage of naive CD45RAhigh/CD27high T cells. Details on this clonotype: Its antigen remains unidentified. A junction boundary mismatches the germline segment, possibly from a read error.

Libraries were built with 5' RACE. Sequencer: Illumina HiSeq 2500. The second PCR ran for about 7 to 11 cycles and used a J-beta primer mix along with a sample-barcoded 5' primer. Each TCR beta cDNA molecule received a unique molecular identifier from a template-switch 5' adaptor carrying 12 random nucleotides. Each sample yielded at least 2.5 million CDR3-containing paired-end reads. First-strand cDNA synthesis was performed from all RNA using the Mint cDNA synthesis kit, with priming by a TRBC-specific oligonucleotide. Following uracil-DNA glycosylase treatment, a first 18-cycle PCR with universal primers M1SS and BC2_uni_R was performed on all cDNA. The published analysis was carried out like this. For normalization, 1 million high-quality reads, each with a distinct molecular identifier, were randomly selected from each sample. Reads sharing molecular identifiers were discarded rather than binned into consensus sequences. MiTCR, with a Q25 quality threshold and the strictest error-elimination algorithm, was used for CDR3 identification, clonotype clustering and error correction. A nonparametric unseen species model with Euler transformation was used to estimate a lower bound on total TCR beta diversity. TCRdb's own reprocessing of the public reads used fastp at Q25 and MiXCR and kept productive beta chains. Here each entry gathers all rows of one CDR3 protein and keeps the most common genes and DNA. TCRdb, rather than the study authors, made the V and J calls. This sample comprises approximately 830,000 distinct CDR3 sequences, less than 80% of them detected only once. The leading ten clones occupy roughly 25% of the sample.

The CDR3 starts with the cysteine, ends with the phenylalanine, and has 14 residues. Only the CDR3 DNA is retained, 42 bases long and in frame from the first base. Summary of the overall study and its limitations: Donor CMV infection status was unknown, potentially confounding age-related changes in expanded clonotypes. Since profiling was done on bulk unsorted PBMCs, naive and antigen-experienced compartments could not be conclusively compared. Estimates of total diversity based on one million sequenced T cells were regarded as lower bounds and as underestimates. Observed TCR beta diversity correlated strongly with the percentage of naive T cells measured by flow cytometry. As age increased, observed TCR beta diversity per million T cells dropped in a roughly linear way, and a significant reduction was already evident by age roughly 36. Compared with the aged group, the long-lived group had more naive CD4+ T cells, fewer expanded clones and increased TCR diversity, a pattern suggesting age selection.

The clonotype was recovered from a man aged 25 to 40 in good health. The sequenced sample was blood. The chain uses TRBV12-3 or TRBV12-4 and TRBJ1-2; the D region possibly corresponds to TRBD1 (5 bases align). The base sequence is TGTGCCAGCAGTTTAGGGGACGGGAACTATGGCAACACCTTC. Translated, this gives CASSLGDGNYGNTF.